The 26 T cell receptor beta chains below were found in one sample sequenced in a study of cytomegalovirus exposure and HLA in healthy donors. 60 Vbeta and 13 Jbeta primers were used in PCR. Clones were sequenced by immunoSEQ multiplex PCR, and TCRdb holds only the in-frame ones, with some missing. This repertoire includes 100,000 to 150,000 clones. The sample consisted of PBMCs. These receptors all come from a woman aged 40 to 50 in good health and CMV-seropositive.

The V and J genes are TRBV2 and TRBJ2-5; 7 nucleotides agree with TRBD2. V lost 3 bases and J lost 7; bases outside the gene matches: 5. This CDR3 contains 13 residues. CDR1 SNHLY and CDR2 FYNNEI come from the germline V gene. CDR3 sequence reads: CASSDRGGGTQYF. The CDR3 nucleotides are TGTGCCAGCAGTGACCGTGGGGGGGGGACCCAGTACTTC.

The gene calls are TRBV29-1 and TRBJ1-2; 12 bases line up with TRBD1. Trimming cost V 6 bases and J 2 bases; bases outside gene matches: 4. Germline assignment: CDR1 SQVTM and CDR2 ANQGSEA. CDR3 size: 14 residues. CDR3 nucleotide sequence: TGCAGCGTGAGTGGGACAGGGGGCAACTATGGCTACACCTTC. Translation gives CSVSGTGGNYGYTF.

The CDR3 region is CASRSAGDSYEQYF. DNA for the CDR3: TGTGCCAGTAGGAGCGCCGGGGACTCCTACGAGCAGTACTTC. The V gene is TRBV19, the J gene TRBJ2-7; D may be TRBD2 (5 bases). The CDR3 loop spans 14 amino acids. The germline gives CDR1 LNHDA, CDR2 SQIVND (reference sequence). The germline V and J ends were trimmed by 6 bases and 0 bases, with 12 bases remaining between them.

The V gene is TRBV4-1, the J gene TRBJ1-1; TRBD1 matches 8 bases. CDR3 length equals 14 residues. V shed 4 bases and J 5 bases; nucleotides not matched to a gene: 6. The germline CDR1 and CDR2 sequences are MGHRA and YSYEKL. CDR3 in DNA: TGCGCCAGCAGCCGCCAACAGGGGGGAACTGAAGCTTTCTTT. Translated: CASSRQQGGTEAFF.

Turning to this clone: Compared with germline, one end of the junction differs, possibly owing to a read error. V gene TRBV28 combines with J gene TRBJ2-7, with D possibly TRBD1 on 6 matching bases. Per the germline V gene, CDR1 is MDHEN and CDR2 is SYDVKM. CDR3 length equals 13 residues. DNA of the CDR3: TGTGCCAGCAGTTTAGATTCAGGGGCCGCTCCTATCTTC. This codes for CASSLDSGAAPIF. Together with reference TRBV28 and TRBJ2-7, the CDR3 gives the full variable domain: DVKVTQSSRYLVKRTGEKVFLECVQDMDHENMFWYRQDPGLGLRLIYFSYDVKMKEKGDIPEGYSVSREKKERFSLILESASTNQTSMYLCASSLDSGAAPIFGPGTRLTVT.

J is TRBJ2-1 and V is TRBV10-2; 10 nucleotides line up with TRBD2. The germline V gene encodes CDR1 WSHSY and CDR2 SAAADI. Trimming removed 2 bases from V and 10 bases from J; junction bases left unmatched: 11. CDR3 length: 16 residues. The CDR3 loop reads CASSEPRLAGVQEQFF. CDR3 nucleotides: TGCGCCAGCAGTGAGCCGCGTCTAGCGGGAGTTCAGGAGCAGTTCTTC.

The CDR3 DNA is TGTGCCAGCAGCCCAACCGGGACTAGGGCGAAAGAGACCCAGTACTTC. This sequence encodes CASSPTGTRAKETQYF. The gene calls are TRBV13 and TRBJ2-5; TRBD2 matches 8 bases. The CDR3 is made up of 16 amino acids. Trimming at V came to 5 bases and at J to 3 bases, leaving 11 bases not matched to a gene. Germline V gives CDR1 PRHDT, CDR2 FYEKMQ (reference sequence).

This chain joins TRBV6-6 and TRBJ1-2, with D perhaps TRBD1 (5 bases). Trimming took 0 bases from V and 6 from J, leaving 5 bases between them. Per the germline V gene, CDR1 is MNHNY and CDR2 is SVGAGI (reference sequence). CDR3 length: 12 amino acids. The CDR3 region is CASSYSGDGYTF. DNA for the CDR3: TGTGCCAGCAGTTACTCAGGGGATGGCTACACCTTC.

This chain links TRBV29-1 with TRBJ2-3; 7 bases line up with TRBD1. The CDR3 runs 15 residues. The J segment lost 4 bases and the V segment lost 0 bases, leaving 7 bases of the junction unmatched. Germline CDR1 SQVTM, CDR2 ANQGSEA. CDR3 coding DNA: TGCAGCGTTGAAGATTCAAGACAGGGCGCAGATACGCAGTATTTT. Amino acid sequence: CSVEDSRQGADTQYF.

V and J are TRBV14 and TRBJ2-7, with D possibly TRBD2 on 6 matching bases. CDR3 length: 16 residues. Germline loops: CDR1 SGHDN, CDR2 FVKESK. V gave up 4 bases and J gave up 2 bases, with 18 bases separating them. The CDR3 DNA follows: TGTGCCAGCAGCCCACGGGCGGGAACCAATCCCTACGAGCAGTACTTC. It yields the protein CASSPRAGTNPYEQYF.

The chain has TRBV6-5 and TRBJ2-1; possibly TRBD1 for D (6 bases). Trimming removed 5 bases at V and 5 bases at J, with 13 bases between. The CDR3 extends over 14 amino acids. The V gene's germline CDR1 is MNHEY and CDR2 SVGAGI. CDR3 DNA sequence: TGTGCCAGCAGTACCGGGACACTAAACAATGAGCAGTTCTTC. Its translation: CASSTGTLNNEQFF.

V is TRBV11-2 and J is TRBJ2-7; TRBD2 matches at 9 bases. The CDR3 consists of 17 residues. J gave up 4 bases and V 3 bases, and 13 bases lay outside the gene matches. Germline CDR1 SGHAT, CDR2 FQNNGV. The CDR3 here is CASSFRGVAGAYYEQYF. The CDR3 region has the DNA TGTGCCAGCAGCTTCCGGGGGGTAGCGGGAGCCTATTACGAGCAGTACTTC.

The chain joins TRBV7-3 to TRBJ2-2; possibly TRBD2 for D (6 bases). V was pared by 1 base and J by 1 base, with 13 bases between. This CDR3 is built from 17 residues. CDR1 and CDR2 (germline): SGHTA, FQGTGA. CDR3 residues: CASSLRSAGLNTGELFF. The CDR3 coding sequence is TGTGCCAGCAGCTTAAGGTCGGCGGGGCTGAACACCGGGGAGCTGTTTTTT. The full variable domain, rest sourced from reference TRBV7-3 and TRBJ2-2, is GAGVSQTPSNKVTEKGKYVELRCDPISGHTALYWYRQSLGQGPEFLIYFQGTGAADDSGLPNDRFFAVRPEGSVSTLKIQRTERGDSAVYLCASSLRSAGLNTGELFFGEGSRLTVL.

The CDR3 loop is CASSLSVRGYEQYF. The DNA for the CDR3 is TGTGCCAGCAGTTTATCGGTCAGGGGTTACGAGCAGTACTTC. This rearrangement joins TRBV28 to TRBJ2-7; weak D call: TRBD1 (6 bases). Germline V gene data show CDR1 as MDHEN and CDR2 as SYDVKM. Trimming left V 1 base short and J 4 bases short, with 11 bases between. The CDR3 runs 14 residues.

On this clone itself: Relative to the germline gene, one junction end is altered; a read error may explain this. The rearrangement links TRBV27 to TRBJ2-7; TRBD1 agrees at 7 bases. Germline V gives CDR1 MNHEY, CDR2 SMNVEV (reference sequence). The CDR3 spans 15 residues. The CDR3 here is CASSLKGTDSFEQYF. CDR3 nucleotides: TGTGCCAGCAGTTTAAAAGGGACAGATTCCTTCGAGCAGTACTTC.

The chain recombines TRBV10-1 with TRBJ2-1, with 10 bases fitting TRBD2. Germline V gene lookup returns CDR1 WNHNN and CDR2 SYGVQD (reference sequence). The CDR3 loop spans 14 amino acids. The V and J ends lost 7 bases and 8 bases, in that order; junction bases with no gene match: 8. CDR3: CASKRLAGFYEQFF. CDR3 nucleotides: TGCGCCAGCAAGCGACTAGCGGGCTTTTATGAGCAGTTCTTC.

This chain connects TRBV4-3 to TRBJ2-6, with D possibly being TRBD2 (6 bases). Germline loops: CDR1 LGHNA, CDR2 YSLEER. V lost 4 bases and J 3 bases, leaving 13 bases between the germline ends. This CDR3 is 16 amino acids long. In DNA form, the CDR3 reads TGCGCCAGCAGCCCCACAGGCGGGGATGGGGCCAACGTCCTGACTTTC. It encodes CASSPTGGDGANVLTF.

CDR3 loop: CASRLGEGYTF. The CDR3 coding sequence is TGTGCCAGCAGACTAGGAGAGGGCTACACCTTC. J is TRBJ1-2 and V is TRBV6-1, with D uncertain. Per the germline V gene, CDR1 is MNHNS and CDR2 is SASEGT. The CDR3 extends over 11 amino acids. Trimming cost V 6 bases and J 8 bases, with 10 bases left between them.

This chain joins TRBV5-4 and TRBJ2-7; 9 bases agree with TRBD1. Germline-derived CDR1 and CDR2 are SGHNT and YYREEE (reference sequence). Trimming at V came to 2 bases and at J to 4 bases, leaving 4 bases not matched to a gene. This CDR3 has 14 amino acids. Here the CDR3 reads CASSLGDRVYEQYF. DNA of the CDR3: TGTGCCAGCAGCTTAGGGGACAGGGTATACGAGCAGTACTTC. Full variable domain (rest looked up from reference TRBV5-4 and TRBJ2-7): ETGVTQSPTHLIKTRGQQVTLRCSSQSGHNTVSWYQQALGQGPQFIFQYYREEENGRGNFPPRFSGLQFPNYSSELNVNALELDDSALYLCASSLGDRVYEQYFGPGTRLTVT.

V usage is TRBV6-4 and J usage is TRBJ2-2; D is unclear. Germline values: CDR1 MRHNA, CDR2 SNTAGT. The CDR3 runs 13 residues. V was trimmed by 1 base and J by 7 bases, leaving 7 bases between them. Here the CDR3 reads CASSDYTGGELFF. CDR3 nucleotides: TGTGCCAGCAGTGACTATACGGGCGGGGAGCTGTTTTTT.

V and J are TRBV19 and TRBJ1-2, with a tentative D call TRBD1 (5 bases). V lost 4 bases to trimming and J lost 1 base, with 7 bases between them. Germline V gives CDR1 LNHDA, CDR2 SQIVND (reference sequence). The CDR3 totals 13 residues. CDR3 in amino acids: CASSTGINYGYTF. CDR3 in DNA: TGTGCCAGTAGTACAGGGATTAACTATGGCTACACCTTC.

V usage is TRBV10-3 and J usage is TRBJ1-6; D is perhaps TRBD1 (5 bases). V lost 6 bases, J lost 4 bases, and 13 bases lay in between. The CDR3 is 15 residues long. Per the germline V gene, CDR1 is ENHRY and CDR2 is SYGVKD. Here the CDR3 reads CAISQTDSYNSPLHF. CDR3 bases: TGTGCCATCAGCCAGACAGACTCATATAATTCACCCCTCCACTTT.

The CDR3 loop reads CASSLPLMSGSRYEQYF. DNA for the CDR3: TGTGCCAGCAGTTTACCCCTTATGAGCGGGAGTCGGTACGAGCAGTACTTC. The chain carries TRBV28 and TRBJ2-7; 8 bases are shared with TRBD2. V lost 2 bases to trimming and J lost 4 bases; unmatched junction nucleotides: 13. The CDR3 consists of 17 residues. Germline V gene lookup returns CDR1 MDHEN and CDR2 SYDVKM. The full variable domain, its missing parts supplied by reference TRBV28 and TRBJ2-7, is DVKVTQSSRYLVKRTGEKVFLECVQDMDHENMFWYRQDPGLGLRLIYFSYDVKMKEKGDIPEGYSVSREKKERFSLILESASTNQTSMYLCASSLPLMSGSRYEQYFGPGTRLTVT.

The CDR3 coding sequence is TGTGCCAGCCGCGCTAGGAGGGAGCAGTACTTC. It translates to CASRARREQYF. This rearrangement joins TRBV7-2 to TRBJ2-7; possible D gene TRBD2, 5 bases. Germline assignment: CDR1 SGHTA and CDR2 FQGNSA. V lost 8 bases, J lost 7 bases, and 12 bases lay in between. There are 11 residues in the CDR3.

The CDR3 DNA follows: TGTGCCAGCAGCCCAGGCGCCCAAGAGACCCAGTACTTC. Translating gives CASSPGAQETQYF. The rearrangement uses TRBV7-3 and TRBJ2-5; no definite D call. Per germline, CDR1 SGHTA and CDR2 FQGTGA. The CDR3 is 13 residues long. V lost 5 bases, J lost 1 base, and 8 bases lay in between.

V is TRBV5-1 and J is TRBJ2-1; D unresolved. CDR1 SGHRS and CDR2 YFSETQ come from the germline V gene. V was pared by 4 bases and J by 5 bases, with 4 bases between. This CDR3 contains 11 residues. This CDR3 is CASSLNNEQFF. As DNA, the CDR3 is TGCGCCAGCAGCCTTAACAATGAGCAGTTCTTC.